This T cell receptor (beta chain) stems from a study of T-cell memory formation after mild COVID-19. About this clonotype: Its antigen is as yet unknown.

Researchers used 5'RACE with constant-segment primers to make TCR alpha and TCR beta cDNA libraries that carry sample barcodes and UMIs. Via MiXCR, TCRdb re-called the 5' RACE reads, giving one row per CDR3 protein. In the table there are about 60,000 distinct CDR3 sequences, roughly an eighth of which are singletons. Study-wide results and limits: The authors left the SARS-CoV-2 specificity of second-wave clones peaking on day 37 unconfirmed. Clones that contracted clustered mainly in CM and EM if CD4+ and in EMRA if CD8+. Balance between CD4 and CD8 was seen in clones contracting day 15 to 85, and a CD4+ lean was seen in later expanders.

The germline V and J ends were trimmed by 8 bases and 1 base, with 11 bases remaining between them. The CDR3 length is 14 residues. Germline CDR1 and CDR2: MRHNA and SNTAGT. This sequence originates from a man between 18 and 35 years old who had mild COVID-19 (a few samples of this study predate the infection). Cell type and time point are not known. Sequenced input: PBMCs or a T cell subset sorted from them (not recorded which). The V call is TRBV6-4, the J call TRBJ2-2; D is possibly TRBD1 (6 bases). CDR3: CASGKTGNTGELFF. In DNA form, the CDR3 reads TGTGCCAGCGGGAAGACAGGGAACACCGGGGAGCTGTTTTTT.